This passage covers 18 T cell receptor beta chains from one sample sequenced in a study of regulatory T cells in long-lasting Graves disease (TCRdb year 2021). Library preparation used multiplex PCR. Sequencer: Illumina HiSeq 4000. CDR3 regions were amplified by Arm-PCR with iRepertoire HTBI primers to construct TCR beta libraries. Using fastp trimming at Q25 and MiXCR clonotype assembly, TCRdb reanalyzed the public sequencing data and kept in-frame beta chains. Each record represents a unique CDR3 protein, reported with the most common genes and DNA among its rows. In this sample the table shows approximately 210,000 distinct CDR3 sequences, about 16% of which occur a single time. The ten largest account for about 20% of the sample. The time point label here, explained by the study, means: newly diagnosed GD, antithyroid drugs for less than 3 months. RNA was extracted from PBMCs in TRIzol for both TCR sequencing and RNA sequencing.

The material sequenced was peripheral blood mononuclear cells (PBMCs), taken at new diagnosis, from a patient treated with antithyroid drugs. The receptors derive from a female donor with Graves disease.

In the case of this clonotype: A far larger clone is one nucleotide away, so this likely arose from a read error. The chain has TRBV7-3 and TRBJ2-5, with D hard to call. The J call may be in error: the DNA end matches TRBJ2-1 better. This CDR3 is built from 12 residues. CDR1 and CDR2 from the germline V gene are SGHTA and FQGTGA. DNA for the CDR3: TGTGCCAGCAGCCATGCCAGCGAGACCCAGTTCTTC. Its translation: CASSHASETQFF.

This clonotype has more than one count but fewer than ten. The chain combines TRBV19 with TRBJ2-1, with D tentatively TRBD1 or TRBD2 (5 bases each). CDR1 LNHDA and CDR2 SQIVND come from the germline V gene (reference sequence). The CDR3 runs 17 residues. Trimming cost V 4 bases and J 0 bases, with 16 bases left between them. This CDR3 is CASSTGPLASSYNEQFF. The CDR3 region has the DNA TGTGCCAGTAGTACAGGGCCGCTAGCCAGCTCCTACAATGAGCAGTTCTTC.

Ten or more counts support this clonotype. The J gene is TRBJ2-5, the V gene TRBV11-2; TRBD1 might be the D (6 bases). This CDR3 has 13 residues. V lost 5 bases, J lost 2 bases, and 9 bases lay in between. Germline CDR1 is SGHAT and CDR2 is FQNNGV. The CDR3 sequence: CASSGGVQETQYF. CDR3 bases: TGTGCCAGCAGCGGGGGCGTTCAAGAGACCCAGTACTTC.

The chain recombines TRBV20-1 with TRBJ2-1; 9 bases agree with TRBD2. With 3 bases clipped from V and 5 bases from J, the junction kept 8 bases outside the gene matches. CDR3 length equals 15 residues. CDR1 is DFQATT, CDR2 SNEGSKA, per germline (reference sequence). The CDR3 sequence is CSASIAGGPNNEQFF. The DNA for the CDR3 is TGCAGTGCTAGTATTGCGGGAGGGCCAAACAATGAGCAGTTCTTC.

This clonotype was recorded many times. Sequence at one end of the junction differs from germline and may be a read error. J is TRBJ1-1 and V is TRBV5-1; a possible D gene is TRBD1 (6 bases). The CDR3 sequence is 14 residues long. Germline V CDR1 and CDR2: SGHRS, YFSETQ. The CDR3 DNA follows: TGTGCCAGCAGCCTCCGGGGGGGGCTCACTGAAGCTTTCTTT. Translation: CASSLRGGLTEAFF.

The chain has TRBV6-1 and TRBJ1-2; the D is unclear. This CDR3 has 12 residues. Germline V gene lookup returns CDR1 MNHNS and CDR2 SASEGT. Trimming took off 6 bases at V and 5 bases at J, with 10 bases between the two ends. The CDR3 loop reads CASRRPRYGYTF. Written as DNA, the CDR3 is TGTGCCAGCAGGAGACCGCGGTATGGCTACACCTTC.

This clonotype was observed many times. The rearrangement joins TRBV24-1 to TRBJ2-7, with 8 positions matching TRBD1. The CDR3 has 16 residues. The V segment lost 1 base and the J segment 1 base; nucleotides outside the gene matches: 5. Per the germline V gene, CDR1 is KGHDR and CDR2 is SFDVKD. Here the CDR3 DNA reads TGTGCCACCAGTGATTTAGGACAGGGAAAGTCCTACGAGCAGTACTTC. Its protein product is CATSDLGQGKSYEQYF.

This clonotype appeared many times. J is TRBJ1-2 and V is TRBV7-2, with D unclear. The CDR3 has 14 residues. Germline CDR1 SGHTA, CDR2 FQGNSA. Trimming pared 1 base from V and 4 bases from J, leaving 10 bases between. The CDR3 sequence is CASSLDGVGYGYTF. The DNA for the CDR3 is TGTGCCAGCAGCTTAGACGGAGTCGGCTATGGCTACACCTTC. Full variable domain (remainder filled in from reference TRBV7-2 and TRBJ1-2): GAGVSQSPSNKVTEKGKDVELRCDPISGHTALYWYRQSLGQGLEFLIYFQGNSAPDKSGLPSDRFSAERTGGSVSTLTIQRTQQEDSAVYLCASSLDGVGYGYTFGSGTRLTVV.

This clonotype occurred many times. This sequence joins TRBV20-1 and TRBJ1-5; D is unresolved. The CDR3 sequence is 12 residues long. Germline V gene lookup returns CDR1 DFQATT and CDR2 SNEGSKA (reference sequence). V was trimmed by 3 bases and J by 7 bases, leaving 10 bases between them. The CDR3 DNA reads as TGCAGTGCTAGCGGCAGGACCCAGCCCCAGCATTTT. Translating it yields CSASGRTQPQHF.

This clonotype was seen many times. J is TRBJ1-1 and V is TRBV6-1; no clear D. The CDR3 runs to 13 residues. Trimming took 2 bases from V and 1 from J, leaving 5 bases between them. Germline V gives CDR1 MNHNS, CDR2 SASEGT. The DNA for the CDR3 is TGTGCCAGCAGTGAACAGAGGAACACTGAAGCTTTCTTT. This sequence encodes CASSEQRNTEAFF.

This clonotype has ten or more counts. The chain joins TRBV6-1 to TRBJ2-5, with TRBD2 matching over 9 bases. Unmatched junction bases numbered 8, after V lost 3 bases and J lost 3 bases. The germline V gene has CDR1 MNHNS and CDR2 SASEGT. The CDR3 has 16 residues. The CDR3 DNA sequence: TGTGCCAGCAGTGACACCTTCCGGACTAGCGAAGAGACCCAGTACTTC. Its protein is CASSDTFRTSEETQYF.

This clonotype was seen a single time. The chain links TRBV24-1 to TRBJ2-2, with unresolved D. The CDR3 spans 15 residues. Trimming stripped 2 bases from V and 7 bases from J, with 13 bases between. In germline, CDR1 is KGHDR, CDR2 SFDVKD. CDR3 in DNA: TGTGCCACCAGTGATTCCCCACCGATAGGCGGGGAGCTGTTTTTT. This gives the protein CATSDSPPIGGELFF.

This clonotype was detected ten times or more. The chain has TRBV6-2 or TRBV6-3 and TRBJ2-7; TRBD1 matches at 7 bases. There are 16 residues in the CDR3. J gave up 5 bases and V 6 bases, and 16 bases lay outside the gene matches. Per germline, CDR1 MNHEY and CDR2 SVGEGT. CDR3 coding DNA: TGTGCCAGCAGCCACTCTCCAAAGACAGGGAACAACGAGCAGTACTTC. This encodes CASSHSPKTGNNEQYF.

This clonotype was picked up many times. The chain links TRBV6-5 to TRBJ1-1, with 8 nucleotides matching TRBD1. The CDR3 covers 15 residues. V lost 0 bases and J lost 6; bases outside the gene matches: 6. Germline loops: CDR1 MNHEY, CDR2 SVGAGI. CDR3 nucleotide sequence: TGTGCCAGCAGTTACTCGAAGGACAGGGAACCTGAAGCTTTCTTT. Translation gives CASSYSKDREPEAFF.

This clonotype occurred many times. The rearrangement joins TRBV28 to TRBJ1-2; D remains unclear. The germline V and J ends were trimmed by 5 bases and 4 bases, with 5 bases remaining between them. This CDR3 contains 11 residues. CDR1 and CDR2 (germline): MDHEN, SYDVKM. The CDR3 spells CASSKIYGYTF. CDR3 nucleotides: TGTGCCAGCAGTAAGATCTATGGCTACACCTTC.

This clonotype was seen a few times. The CDR3 region is CASSLAWQNTEAFF. The CDR3 DNA is TGTGCCAGCAGCTTAGCCTGGCAGAACACTGAAGCTTTCTTT. The chain employs TRBV7-9 and TRBJ1-1, with D unclear. V lost 0 bases and J 1 base, leaving 6 bases between the germline ends. The CDR3 totals 14 residues. CDR1 is SEHNR and CDR2 is FQNEAQ in the germline V gene (reference sequence).

This clonotype appeared many times. The chain recombines TRBV2 with TRBJ1-2; 9 nucleotides agree with TRBD1. The CDR3 is 14 amino acids. Germline V CDR1 and CDR2: SNHLY, FYNNEI. Trimming removed 4 bases from V and 8 bases from J; junction bases left unmatched: 8. The CDR3 sequence: CASSGSGTGRGYTF. The DNA of the CDR3 is TGTGCCAGCAGTGGCTCAGGGACAGGGCGGGGCTACACCTTC.

J is TRBJ2-6 and V is TRBV6-1, with TRBD1 matching 11 bases. Germline values: CDR1 MNHNS, CDR2 SASEGT. V dropped 7 bases and J dropped 1; count of bases not matched to a gene: 18. The CDR3 consists of 21 residues. CDR3 coding DNA: TGTGCCAGCAAATCACAGGCCGGACAGGGGGCGTTCTCTTCTGGGGCCAACGTCCTGACTTTC. Amino acids: CASKSQAGQGAFSSGANVLTF.